Listed below are T cell receptor beta chains from one sample, sequenced in a study of T-cell reconstitution after alpha-beta-depleted transplantation in children. A single record per CDR3 protein comes from TCRdb applying MiXCR to the PCR reads. Found here are 400,000 to 450,000 distinct CDR3 sequences, roughly 43% of them singletons; the top ten hold 27%. The material was PBMCs, obtained before TCRalphabeta/CD19-depleted stem cell transplant. These receptors were taken from a girl aged 2 to 9 with aplastic anemia, due to receive a stem cell transplant. CDR3s include the opening cysteine and the closing phenylalanine or tryptophan. Fields, in order: J gene, V gene, clone size, D gene, CDR3 DNA, CDR3 protein. A D gene is named only where the DNA matches it firmly. The size entry is marked missing in some rows and otherwise reads once, few, many or a size class.

TRBJ1-5	TRBV20-1	-	-	TGCAGTGCGGCCGGGGCCATCAATCAGCCCCAGCATTTT	CSAAGAINQPQHF
TRBJ1-1	TRBV19	-	TRBD1	TGTGCCAGTACCCCGGGACAGATGAGGAGGAACACTGAAGCTTTCTTT	CASTPGQMRRNTEAFF
TRBJ2-6	TRBV7-9	-	TRBD1	TGTGCCAGCAGCTTACAGGGGGCCGGGGTAGGCAACGTCCTGACTTTC	CASSLQGAGVGNVLTF
TRBJ1-3	TRBV12-3/TRBV12-4	-	-	TGTGCCAGCAGTTTATCCCCCCGGGGGGCTGGAAACACCATATATTTT	CASSLSPRGAGNTIYF
TRBJ2-2	TRBV5-4	few	-	TGTGCCAGCAGCTTGAGGGCTAATGGTGGCGGGGAGCTGTTTTTT	CASSLRANGGGELFF
TRBJ2-3	TRBV20-1	-	TRBD2	TGCAGTGCTAAAGTAGCGGGGGGGCCAGATACGCAGTATTTT	CSAKVAGGPDTQYF
TRBJ2-7	TRBV11-2	-	-	TGTGCCAGCAGCTTAGATGGTACAAGTGGGCACGAGCAGTACTTC	CASSLDGTSGHEQYF
TRBJ2-1	TRBV24-1	-	TRBD2	TGTGCCACCGGAGAGCGGGGTAGAAATGAGCAGTTCTTC	CATGERGRNEQFF
TRBJ2-5	TRBV19	-	-	TGTGCCAGTAGAGAGATCGGACGGCAAGAGACCCAGTACTTC	CASREIGRQETQYF
TRBJ2-1	TRBV7-7	few	TRBD1	TGTGCCAGCAGCGTATCCGGGACAGGGAGCAGCGAGCAGTTCTTC	CASSVSGTGSSEQFF
TRBJ2-2	TRBV10-3	-	-	TGTGCCATCAGTGAGTCGGACCCCGGGGAGCTGTTTTTT	CAISESDPGELFF
TRBJ2-3	TRBV2	many	-	TGTGCCAGCAGTGAAGAAGGGGGGAGCACAGATACGCAGTATTTT	CASSEEGGSTDTQYF
TRBJ2-1	TRBV29-1	few	-	TGCAGCGTTGAGAGCCGGGACACCTACTACAATGAGCAGTTCTTC	CSVESRDTYYNEQFF
TRBJ1-4	TRBV20-1	many	-	TGCAGTCCTAGAGATCGTTGGAGGGAAAAAGGAAAACTGTTTTTT	CSPRDRWREKGKLFF
TRBJ1-3	TRBV6-5	-	-	TGTGCCAGCAGTTTGGAGAGGGGAAACACCATATATTTT	CASSLERGNTIYF
TRBJ2-7	TRBV12-3/TRBV12-4	many	-	TGTGCCAGCAGCCCCGGGTTTTTTGCCGAGCAGTACTTC	CASSPGFFAEQYF
TRBJ2-7	TRBV20-1	-	TRBD1	TGCAGTGCCCCCAAACTCCGGACAGGTACCTACGAGCAGTACTTC	CSAPKLRTGTYEQYF
TRBJ1-6	TRBV20-1	many	-	TGCAGTGCGGCTCAGGCCGGGGCGAATAATTCACCCCTCCACTTT	CSAAQAGANNSPLHF
TRBJ2-6	TRBV4-2	-	-	TGTGCCAGCAGCCCCAACCAGGGGTCTGGGGCCAACGTCCTGACTTTC	CASSPNQGSGANVLTF
TRBJ2-3	TRBV7-2	many	TRBD2	TGTGCCAGCAGTTTAGCGGGAGGGCCGACAGATACGCAGTATTTT	CASSLAGGPTDTQYF
TRBJ1-2	TRBV6-1	-	TRBD1	TGTGCCAGCAGTGAAACCTGGCAGGGGGCGATTGGCTACACCTTC	CASSETWQGAIGYTF
TRBJ2-3	TRBV20-1	-	-	TGCAGTGCCCTGGGGGCTTACACAGATACGCAGTATTTT	CSALGAYTDTQYF
TRBJ1-1	TRBV29-1	many	TRBD1	TGCAGCGTTGCCTTAGGGGGCGCCGGCCGTAAAGCTTTCTTT	CSVALGGAGRKAFF
TRBJ2-3	TRBV20-1	-	TRBD1	TGCAGTGCTCCTCAACAGGGGGCTGGAGTGAATACGCAGTATTTT	CSAPQQGAGVNTQYF
TRBJ1-6	TRBV10-3	-	-	TGTGCCATCAGTGAGACCCGGGACGGCTTTTCGGCCCTCCACTTT	CAISETRDGFSALHF
TRBJ2-5	TRBV20-1	once	TRBD2	TGCAGCGAGGGACGGAGCGGGGGATACCAAGAGACCCAGTACTTC	CSEGRSGGYQETQYF
TRBJ1-5	TRBV15	-	-	TGTGCCACCAGCAGAGATCGGGGCGCGGGTTGGAGAAGCAATCAGCCCCAGCATTTT	CATSRDRGAGWRSNQPQHF